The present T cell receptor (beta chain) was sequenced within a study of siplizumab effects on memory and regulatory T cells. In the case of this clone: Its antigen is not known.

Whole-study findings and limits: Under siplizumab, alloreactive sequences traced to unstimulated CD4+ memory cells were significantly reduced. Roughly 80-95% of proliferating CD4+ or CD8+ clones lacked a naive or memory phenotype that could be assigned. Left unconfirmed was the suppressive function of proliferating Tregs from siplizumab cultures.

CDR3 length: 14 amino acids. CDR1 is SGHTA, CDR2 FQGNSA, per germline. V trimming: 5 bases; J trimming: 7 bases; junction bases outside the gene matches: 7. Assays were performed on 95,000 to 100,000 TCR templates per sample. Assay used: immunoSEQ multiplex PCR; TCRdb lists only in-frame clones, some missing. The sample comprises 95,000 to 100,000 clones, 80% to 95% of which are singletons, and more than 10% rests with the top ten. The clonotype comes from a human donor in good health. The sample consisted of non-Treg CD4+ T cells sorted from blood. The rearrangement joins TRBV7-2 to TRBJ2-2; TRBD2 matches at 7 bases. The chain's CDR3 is CASSTGLSGGELFF. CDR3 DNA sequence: TGTGCCAGCAGCACGGGACTATCGGGCGGGGAGCTGTTTTTT.